The T cell receptor (beta chain) under discussion was sequenced for a study of blood T cell repertoires in COVID-19. The overall study: Samples came from the United States, Italy and Spain, spanning acute and convalescent COVID-19. PBMCs, B-cell-depleted T cells, or T cells provided the cDNA or gDNA that made up the material.

This clone was seen once. CDR1 is KGHSH, CDR2 LQKENI, per germline. The length of the CDR3 is 17 residues. V was shortened by 5 bases and J by 1 base, with 18 bases between the two germline ends. Per the original methods: Reference gene primer amplification in the assay estimated nucleated cell counts. Method: immunoSEQ multiplex PCR; TCRdb's copy keeps in-frame clones and lacks some. That table supplies the V and J calls and clone size; D and trimming were determined from the DNA. The sample holds over 70,000 clones, around 80% seen once. J is TRBJ1-3 and V is TRBV18; possible D gene TRBD1, 6 bases. The material sequenced was peripheral blood. The sequence was collected from a human donor in a cohort sampled during active COVID-19. CDR3 in amino acids: CASSSPRDMVSGNTIYF. The CDR3 coding sequence is TGTGCCAGCTCATCCCCCCGGGACATGGTTTCTGGAAACACCATATATTTT. The full variable domain, with the rest looked up from reference TRBV18 and TRBJ1-3, is NAGVMQNPRHLVRRRGQEARLRCSPMKGHSHVYWYRQLPEEGLKFMVYLQKENIIDESGMPKERFSAEFPKEGPSILRIQQVVRGDSAAYFCASSSPRDMVSGNTIYFGEGSWLTVV.